These T cell receptor beta chains were read from a single sample in a study of lymphopenia after photon versus proton radiotherapy. Sequencing was performed with immunoSEQ multiplex PCR; in TCRdb, only in-frame clones are kept and a portion is missing. Among some 55,000 clones listed, approximately 83% were seen once. Sequenced here: peripheral blood, sampled from a patient treated with photon-based radiotherapy. The receptors were gathered from a man between 40 and 49 years old with gastric cancer. Each CDR3 is given with its conserved first and last residue. Fields, in order: J gene, clone size, D gene, V gene, CDR3 length, CDR3 protein, CDR3 DNA. A D gene is named only where the DNA matches it firmly. Part of the rows lack a size; the others show once, few, many or a class for expanded clones.

j_call: TRBJ1-2; clone_size: once; d_call: NA; v_call: TRBV18; cdr3_length: 12; cdr3_aa: CASHEGGHGYTF; cdr3_nt: TGTGCCAGCCACGAGGGGGGTCATGGCTACACCTTC
j_call: TRBJ2-1; clone_size: NA; d_call: NA; v_call: TRBV21-1; cdr3_length: 13; cdr3_aa: CASSKIRVNEQFF; cdr3_nt: TGTGCCAGCAGCAAAATCAGAGTGAATGAGCAGTTCTTC
j_call: TRBJ1-1; clone_size: NA; d_call: NA; v_call: TRBV6-1; cdr3_length: 11; cdr3_aa: CASSEANRASF; cdr3_nt: TGTGCCAGCAGTGAAGCGAACAGGGCCTCGTTT
j_call: TRBJ1-2; clone_size: NA; d_call: NA; v_call: TRBV5-1; cdr3_length: 14; cdr3_aa: CASSPDPNSGGYTF; cdr3_nt: TGCGCCAGCAGCCCGGACCCAAACTCGGGTGGCTACACCTTC
j_call: TRBJ2-7; clone_size: NA; d_call: NA; v_call: TRBV7-2; cdr3_length: 14; cdr3_aa: CASSPGRGVYEQYF; cdr3_nt: TGTGCCAGCAGCCCCGGCAGGGGGGTCTACGAGCAGTACTTC
j_call: TRBJ2-6; clone_size: few; d_call: TRBD2; v_call: TRBV4-3; cdr3_length: 16; cdr3_aa: CASSQAGGSGANVLTF; cdr3_nt: TGCGCCAGCAGCCAAGCGGGGGGCTCTGGGGCCAACGTCCTGACTTTC
j_call: TRBJ1-4; clone_size: NA; d_call: NA; v_call: TRBV11-2; cdr3_length: 11; cdr3_aa: CASSLGEKLFF; cdr3_nt: TGTGCCAGCAGCTTAGGTGAAAAACTGTTTTTT
j_call: TRBJ1-6; clone_size: NA; d_call: NA; v_call: TRBV30; cdr3_length: 13; cdr3_aa: CAWGGQINSPLHF; cdr3_nt: TGTGCCTGGGGGGGGCAGATTAATTCACCCCTCCACTTT
j_call: TRBJ2-5; clone_size: NA; d_call: NA; v_call: TRBV18; cdr3_length: 13; cdr3_aa: CASSPRGEETQYF; cdr3_nt: TGTGCCAGCTCACCCAGGGGTGAAGAGACCCAGTACTTC
j_call: TRBJ2-5; clone_size: NA; d_call: TRBD2; v_call: TRBV30; cdr3_length: 14; cdr3_aa: CAWAGAGGRETQYF; cdr3_nt: TGTGCCTGGGCCGGTGCGGGGGGGCGGGAGACCCAGTACTTC
j_call: TRBJ2-1; clone_size: once; d_call: TRBD1; v_call: TRBV7-9; cdr3_length: 15; cdr3_aa: CASSLGGQGNNEQFF; cdr3_nt: TGTGCCAGCAGCTTAGGGGGACAGGGGAACAATGAGCAGTTCTTC
j_call: TRBJ1-4; clone_size: NA; d_call: NA; v_call: TRBV7-9; cdr3_length: 14; cdr3_aa: CASSLGQLNEKLFF; cdr3_nt: TGTGCCAGCAGCTTAGGGCAGCTTAATGAAAAACTGTTTTTT
j_call: TRBJ2-7; clone_size: NA; d_call: TRBD2; v_call: TRBV20-1; cdr3_length: 11; cdr3_aa: CSASGGSEQYF; cdr3_nt: TGCAGTGCTAGCGGGGGGTCCGAGCAGTACTTC
j_call: TRBJ2-1; clone_size: once; d_call: TRBD1; v_call: TRBV5-1; cdr3_length: 16; cdr3_aa: CASSLDQGATYNEQFF; cdr3_nt: TGCGCCAGCAGCTTGGACCAGGGGGCAACCTACAATGAGCAGTTCTTC